A single sample gave rise to the 24 T cell receptor beta chains below, sequenced in a study of post-analysis software for immune sequencing data. The study's findings and limits: Higher frequency in patients than in controls was seen for 5 or 6 TRBV segments, with TRBV5-6, TRBV5-1 and TRBV20-1 among them.

TCR beta libraries were prepared from cDNA with unique molecular identifiers. TCRdb re-called the PCR reads with MiXCR, one entry per CDR3 protein. Here the sample spans 740,000 or so distinct CDR3 sequences, roughly 58% being singletons. These receptors' targets are unknown. Sequencing was carried out using blood. The receptor source for this set is a girl between 5 and 17 years old with multiple sclerosis.

This sequence joins TRBV5-1 and TRBJ1-1, with a possible D match to TRBD1 (6 bases). CDR1 and CDR2 (germline): SGHRS, YFSETQ. CDR3 length: 17 residues. Trimming pared 4 bases from V and 1 base from J, leaving 20 bases between. The CDR3 here is CASSPMPLDSRNTEAFF. CDR3 nucleotides: TGCGCCAGCAGCCCGATGCCACTGGACAGTCGGAACACTGAAGCTTTCTTT.

The chain joins TRBV29-1 to TRBJ2-1, with 7 nucleotides matching TRBD1. The V gene's germline CDR1 is SQVTM and CDR2 ANQGSEA. V lost 4 bases and J lost 2; bases outside the gene matches: 8. This CDR3 contains 15 residues. CDR3 coding DNA: TGCAGCGTTGGGGGCACAGGGGAACCCTACAATGAGCAGTTCTTC. Protein sequence: CSVGGTGEPYNEQFF.

This clonotype was detected once. Written as DNA, the CDR3 is TGCAGCGTTGGCATGACGAACACTGAAGCTTTCTTT. This gives the protein CSVGMTNTEAFF. The chain employs TRBV29-1 and TRBJ1-1; no definite D call. There are 12 residues in the CDR3. V was trimmed by 4 bases and J by 1 base, leaving 7 bases between them. Germline V lookup: CDR1 SQVTM, CDR2 ANQGSEA.

The chain recombines TRBV20-1 with TRBJ1-5; D is uncertain. V was clipped by 3 bases and J by 1 base, with 13 bases between them. The CDR3 spans 15 residues. CDR1 is DFQATT, CDR2 SNEGSKA, per germline (reference sequence). In nucleotides, the CDR3 is TGCAGTGCTAGTGGAGGATTCGTCAGCAATCAGCCCCAGCATTTT. Translating gives CSASGGFVSNQPQHF.

To note about this clonotype: The junction and the germline gene differ at one end; a read error may be behind it. This chain uses TRBV5-1 with TRBJ2-5; 12 bases are shared with TRBD2. The CDR3 has 15 amino acids. Germline V gene data show CDR1 as SGHRS and CDR2 as YFSETQ. The CDR3 loop is CASSHRLAGEEIQYF. The CDR3 coding sequence is TGCGCCAGCAGCCACCGACTAGCGGGGGAAGAGATCCAGTACTTC.

The chain links TRBV5-1 to TRBJ2-1; no clear D. Trimming took 6 bases from V and 6 from J, leaving 7 bases between them. Germline lookup yields CDR1 SGHRS and CDR2 YFSETQ. The CDR3 totals 11 residues. The DNA of the CDR3 is TGCGCCAGCATATCCGGCAATGAGCAGTTCTTC. As protein: CASISGNEQFF.

CDR3 protein: CASTAQAGGGETQYF. DNA for the CDR3: TGTGCCAGCACCGCCCAAGCGGGGGGCGGGGAGACCCAGTACTTC. This chain links TRBV7-2 with TRBJ2-5; 9 bases are shared with TRBD2. Germline-derived CDR1 and CDR2 are SGHTA and FQGNSA. V shed 7 bases, J shed 5 bases, and the junction held 11 bases outside the gene matches. The CDR3 has 15 residues.

This clonotype was observed a few times. This chain uses TRBV7-9 with TRBJ2-7; D gene uncertain. The germline V gene encodes CDR1 SEHNR and CDR2 FQNEAQ (reference sequence). This CDR3 contains 12 residues. V lost 5 bases, J lost 5 bases, and 10 bases lay in between. Written as DNA, the CDR3 is TGTGCCAGCAGCCCCACGGCCAACGAGCAGTACTTC. Translation: CASSPTANEQYF.

The chain links TRBV5-1 to TRBJ2-3, with unresolved D. CDR1 and CDR2 (germline): SGHRS, YFSETQ. The CDR3 is made up of 15 amino acids. The V and J ends lost 4 bases and 0 bases respectively, with 12 bases between them. CDR3 nucleotides: TGCGCCAGCAGCCCCGCGACTGTGAGCACAGATACGCAGTATTTT. This codes for CASSPATVSTDTQYF.

This clonotype was seen only a few times. The DNA of the CDR3 is TGTGCCAGCTGTAAAGAGCGGGGACGGGGTGGTACGCAGTATTTT. Translated: CASCKERGRGGTQYF. The chain employs TRBV6-6 and TRBJ2-3; 7 nucleotides align to TRBD2. The V gene's germline CDR1 is MNHNY and CDR2 SVGAGI (reference sequence). The CDR3 runs to 15 residues. Trimming cost V 8 bases and J 8 bases; bases outside gene matches: 16.

This clonotype was seen more than once but under ten times. This chain joins TRBV4-1 and TRBJ2-5; either TRBD1 or TRBD2 may fit D (6 bases each). The CDR3 is made up of 16 amino acids. Germline V lookup: CDR1 MGHRA, CDR2 YSYEKL. V was clipped by 1 base and J by 4 bases, with 16 bases between them. CDR3: CASSQVPGAPGETQYF. In DNA, the CDR3 is TGCGCCAGCAGCCAAGTTCCGGGGGCGCCGGGAGAGACCCAGTACTTC.

The chain joins TRBV6-1 to TRBJ2-3; maybe TRBD2 (5 bases). The V end was cut by 10 bases, the J end by 3 bases, with 17 bases between. CDR1 is MNHNS and CDR2 is SASEGT in the germline V gene. The length of the CDR3 is 14 residues. Here the CDR3 DNA reads TGTGCCACCCAGGAGGTACATTATACAGATACGCAGTATTTT. Its translation is CATQEVHYTDTQYF.

This clonotype was found a few times. The chain couples TRBV12-3 or TRBV12-4 to TRBJ1-4; D ambiguous. Trimming left V 6 bases short and J 0 bases short, with 11 bases between. The CDR3 spans 15 residues. Here the CDR3 reads CASRGRRSTNEKLFF. For the CDR3, the DNA is TGTGCCAGCAGGGGCAGGCGTTCAACTAATGAAAAACTGTTTTTT.

This clonotype was seen just once. The gene calls are TRBV5-5 and TRBJ2-1; TRBD2 matches 9 bases. The CDR3 length is 16 residues. J was trimmed by 8 bases and V by 0 bases; bases with no gene match: 9. Germline CDR1 and CDR2: SGHKS and YYEKEE (reference sequence). CDR3 nucleotide sequence: TGTGCCAGCAGCTTGGATTCTGGGCTAGCGGGGTATGAGCAGTTCTTC. This translates into CASSLDSGLAGYEQFF.

This clonotype was counted a few times. The CDR3 bases are TGTGCCATCAGTGAGCCGGGACCGGGGGAGCAGTACTTC. Translated, it gives CAISEPGPGEQYF. The genes are TRBV10-3 and TRBJ2-7; D tentatively reads TRBD1 or TRBD2 (5 bases each). V lost 2 bases, J lost 7 bases, and 12 bases lay in between. The germline gives CDR1 ENHRY, CDR2 SYGVKD. The CDR3 sequence is 13 residues long.

The CDR3 here is CAISESSQETQYF. The CDR3 DNA reads as TGTGCCATCAGTGAATCGAGTCAAGAGACCCAGTACTTC. The genes are TRBV10-3 and TRBJ2-5; D not resolved. Germline V CDR1 and CDR2: ENHRY, SYGVKD. Between the trimmed V and J ends, which lost 3 bases and 2 bases, there was a span of 7 bases. This CDR3 has 13 residues.

This clonotype occurred a few times. This chain joins TRBV29-1 and TRBJ2-7; 10 nucleotides line up with TRBD1. The ends lost 8 bases at V and 3 bases at J; junction bases unmatched: 7. The CDR3 length is 13 residues. CDR1 and CDR2 from the germline V gene are SQVTM and ANQGSEA. CDR3 sequence (DNA): TGCAGCACCTCGGGACAGGGGCGCTACGAGCAGTACTTC. Its translation: CSTSGQGRYEQYF.

This chain joins TRBV6-1 and TRBJ1-2; TRBD1 matches at 11 bases. V was clipped by 6 bases and J by 3 bases; unmatched bases: 15. The CDR3 contains 18 residues. The germline gives CDR1 MNHNS, CDR2 SASEGT. This CDR3 is CASSREVRTGGADYGYTF. Here the CDR3 DNA reads TGTGCCAGCAGCCGAGAAGTTAGGACAGGGGGCGCGGACTATGGCTACACCTTC.

The table lists this clonotype with a few counts. This rearrangement joins TRBV9 to TRBJ2-3; D unclear. Trimming stripped 0 bases from V and 2 bases from J, with 4 bases between. This CDR3 is built from 13 residues. Germline CDR1 SGDLS, CDR2 YYNGEE. The CDR3, as DNA: TGTGCCAGCAGCGTAGCCCCCACAGATACGCAGTATTTT. It yields the protein CASSVAPTDTQYF.

CDR3 DNA sequence: TGTGCCAGCAGCTTGGCCCCACCTACGGCAGATACGCAGTATTTT. Protein: CASSLAPPTADTQYF. V and J are TRBV5-6 and TRBJ2-3; D remains ambiguous. The CDR3 contains 15 residues. V dropped 0 bases and J dropped 4 bases, with 12 bases sitting between them. Looked up from germline, CDR1 is SGHDT and CDR2 is YYEEEE.

V and J are TRBV6-1 and TRBJ2-7; D possibly corresponds to TRBD2 (6 bases). V was cut by 0 bases and J by 4 bases, with 19 bases left in between. CDR1 and CDR2 (germline): MNHNS, SASEGT. CDR3 length: 17 amino acids. The CDR3 protein is CASSEAAGLDVRYEQYF. The CDR3 DNA reads as TGTGCCAGCAGTGAAGCCGCGGGATTGGATGTCCGTTACGAGCAGTACTTC.

The chain is built from TRBV11-2 and TRBJ2-1; TRBD2 matches 9 bases. The CDR3 loop spans 19 amino acids. The V gene's germline CDR1 is SGHAT and CDR2 FQNNGV. V was pared by 0 bases and J by 5 bases, with 14 bases of the junction left unmatched. The CDR3 nucleotides are TGTGCCAGCAGCTTAGATTTCGCGGGAGGGCCCCGTAAAGACAATGAGCAGTTCTTC. Protein product: CASSLDFAGGPRKDNEQFF.

The chain couples TRBV5-5 to TRBJ2-7, with 7 bases aligning to TRBD2. Germline CDR1 and CDR2: SGHKS and YYEKEE (reference sequence). The CDR3 consists of 15 residues. Trimming at V came to 0 bases and at J to 1 base, leaving 4 bases not matched to a gene. In nucleotides, the CDR3 is TGTGCCAGCAGCTTGGTTCCGGGAGGATCCTACGAGCAGTACTTC. This codes for CASSLVPGGSYEQYF.

The chain links TRBV5-1 to TRBJ2-7; 8 nucleotides agree with TRBD1. Trimming cost V 4 bases and J 2 bases; bases outside gene matches: 11. The CDR3 runs 16 residues. The V gene's germline CDR1 is SGHRS and CDR2 YFSETQ. The CDR3 here is CASSHTLGTGTYEQYF. The CDR3 nucleotides read TGCGCCAGCAGCCATACCCTTGGGACAGGCACCTACGAGCAGTACTTC.